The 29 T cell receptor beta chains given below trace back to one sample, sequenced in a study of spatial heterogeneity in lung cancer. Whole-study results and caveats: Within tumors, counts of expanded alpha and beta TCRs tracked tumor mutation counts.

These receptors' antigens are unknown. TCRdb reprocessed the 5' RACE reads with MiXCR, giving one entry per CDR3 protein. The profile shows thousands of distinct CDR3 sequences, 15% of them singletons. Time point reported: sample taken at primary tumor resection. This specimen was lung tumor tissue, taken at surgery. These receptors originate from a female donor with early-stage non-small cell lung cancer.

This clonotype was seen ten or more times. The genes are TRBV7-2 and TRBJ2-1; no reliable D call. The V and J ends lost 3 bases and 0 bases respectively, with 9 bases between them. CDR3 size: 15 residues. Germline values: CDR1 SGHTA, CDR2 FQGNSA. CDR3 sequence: CASSLRESSYNEQFF. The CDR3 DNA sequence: TGTGCCAGCAGCTTGAGAGAAAGCTCCTACAATGAGCAGTTCTTC.

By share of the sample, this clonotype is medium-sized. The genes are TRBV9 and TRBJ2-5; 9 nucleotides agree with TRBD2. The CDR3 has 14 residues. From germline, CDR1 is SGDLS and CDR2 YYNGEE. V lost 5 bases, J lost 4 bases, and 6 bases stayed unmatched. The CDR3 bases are TGTGCCAGCAGTGACAGCGGGGGGAGAGAGACCCAGTACTTC. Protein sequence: CASSDSGGRETQYF. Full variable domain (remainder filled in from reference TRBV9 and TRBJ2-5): DSGVTQTPKHLITATGQRVTLRCSPRSGDLSVYWYQQSLDQGLQFLIQYYNGEERAKGNILERFSAQQFPDLHSELNLSSLELGDSALYFCASSDSGGRETQYFGPGTRLLVL.

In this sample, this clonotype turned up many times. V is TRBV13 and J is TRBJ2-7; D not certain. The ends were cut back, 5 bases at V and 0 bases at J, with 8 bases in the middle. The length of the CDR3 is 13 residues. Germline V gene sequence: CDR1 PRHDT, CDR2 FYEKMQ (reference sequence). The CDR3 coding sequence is TGTGCCAGCAGCCGTAACCCCTCCTACGAGCAGTACTTC. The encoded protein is CASSRNPSYEQYF.

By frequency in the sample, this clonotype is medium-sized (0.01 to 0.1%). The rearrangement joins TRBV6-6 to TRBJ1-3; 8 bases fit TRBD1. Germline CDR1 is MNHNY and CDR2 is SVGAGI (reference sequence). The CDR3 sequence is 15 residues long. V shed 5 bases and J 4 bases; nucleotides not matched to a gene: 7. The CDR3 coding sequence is TGTGCCAGCAGTCCCCAGGGGGCGGCCGGAAACACCATATATTTT. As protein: CASSPQGAAGNTIYF.

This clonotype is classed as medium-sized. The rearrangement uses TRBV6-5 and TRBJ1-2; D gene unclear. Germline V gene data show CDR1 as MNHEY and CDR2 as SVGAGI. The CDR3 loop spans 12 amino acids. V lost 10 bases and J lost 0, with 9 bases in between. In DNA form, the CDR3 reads TGTGCCATCGGTTCCTCTAACTATGGCTACACCTTC. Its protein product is CAIGSSNYGYTF.

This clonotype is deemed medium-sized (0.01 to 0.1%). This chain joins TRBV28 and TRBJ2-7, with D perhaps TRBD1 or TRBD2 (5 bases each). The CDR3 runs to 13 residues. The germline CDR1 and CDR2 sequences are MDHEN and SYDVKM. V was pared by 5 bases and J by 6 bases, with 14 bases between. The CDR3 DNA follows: TGTGCCAGCAGTAACTCCGGGACCATCGAGCAGTACTTC. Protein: CASSNSGTIEQYF.

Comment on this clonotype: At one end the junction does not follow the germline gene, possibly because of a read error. CDR3 DNA: TGTGCCAGCAGCTTAAGTACGATCGCCTACGAGCGGTACTTC. This gives the protein CASSLSTIAYERYF. The J gene is TRBJ2-7, the V gene TRBV7-2, with unresolved D. CDR1 is SGHTA and CDR2 is FQGNSA in the germline V gene. This CDR3 is built from 14 residues.

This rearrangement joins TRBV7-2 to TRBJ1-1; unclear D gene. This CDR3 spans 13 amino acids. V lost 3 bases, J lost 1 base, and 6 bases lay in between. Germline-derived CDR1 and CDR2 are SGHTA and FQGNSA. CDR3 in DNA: TGTGCCAGCAGCTTCTGGCAGAACACTGAAGCTTTCTTT. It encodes CASSFWQNTEAFF.

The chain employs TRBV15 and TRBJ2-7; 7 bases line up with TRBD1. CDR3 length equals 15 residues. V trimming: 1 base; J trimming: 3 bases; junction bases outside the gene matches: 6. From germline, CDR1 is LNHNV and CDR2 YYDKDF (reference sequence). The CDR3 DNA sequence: TGTGCCACCAGCAGAGGCAGGGGGTTGCTCTACGAGCAGTACTTC. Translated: CATSRGRGLLYEQYF.

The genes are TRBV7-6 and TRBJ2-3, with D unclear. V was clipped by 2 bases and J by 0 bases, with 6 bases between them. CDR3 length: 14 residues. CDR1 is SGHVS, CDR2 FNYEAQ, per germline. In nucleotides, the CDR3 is TGTGCCAGCAGCTTATACGGCAGCACAGATACGCAGTATTTT. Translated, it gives CASSLYGSTDTQYF.

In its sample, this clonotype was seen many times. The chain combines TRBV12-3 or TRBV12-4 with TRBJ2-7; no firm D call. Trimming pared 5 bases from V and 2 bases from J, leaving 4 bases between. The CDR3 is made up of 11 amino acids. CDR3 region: CASSETYEQYF. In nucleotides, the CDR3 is TGTGCCAGCAGTGAAACCTACGAGCAGTACTTC.

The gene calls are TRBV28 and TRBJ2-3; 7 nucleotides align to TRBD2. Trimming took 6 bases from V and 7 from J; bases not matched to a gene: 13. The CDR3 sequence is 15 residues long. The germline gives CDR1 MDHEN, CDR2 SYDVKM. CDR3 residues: CASSPGGAGTYTQYF. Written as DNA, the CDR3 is TGTGCCAGCAGCCCTGGGGGAGCGGGAACGTATACGCAGTATTTT.

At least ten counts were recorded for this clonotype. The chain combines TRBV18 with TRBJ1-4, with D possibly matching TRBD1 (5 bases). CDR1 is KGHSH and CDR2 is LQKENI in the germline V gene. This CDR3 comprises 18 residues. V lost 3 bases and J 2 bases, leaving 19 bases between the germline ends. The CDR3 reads CASSPKAQGTATNEKLFF. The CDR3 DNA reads TGTGCCAGCTCACCGAAAGCCCAGGGTACGGCGACTAATGAAAAACTGTTTTTT.

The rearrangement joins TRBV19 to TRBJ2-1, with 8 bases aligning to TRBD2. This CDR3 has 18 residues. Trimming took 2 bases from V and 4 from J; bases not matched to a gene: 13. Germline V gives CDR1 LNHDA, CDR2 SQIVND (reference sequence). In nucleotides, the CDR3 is TGTGCCAGTAGTATACAGGTCGGCGGGGGGCAGGTATACAATGAGCAGTTCTTC. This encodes CASSIQVGGGQVYNEQFF. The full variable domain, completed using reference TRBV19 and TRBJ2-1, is DGGITQSPKYLFRKEGQNVTLSCEQNLNHDAMYWYRQDPGQGLRLIYYSQIVNDFQKGDIAEGYSVSREKKESFPLTVTSAQKNPTAFYLCASSIQVGGGQVYNEQFFGPGTRLTVL.

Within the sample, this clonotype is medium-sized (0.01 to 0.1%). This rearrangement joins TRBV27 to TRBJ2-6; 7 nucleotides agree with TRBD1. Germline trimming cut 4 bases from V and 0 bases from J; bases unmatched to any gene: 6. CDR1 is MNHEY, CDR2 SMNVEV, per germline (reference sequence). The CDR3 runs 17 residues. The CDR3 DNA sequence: TGTGCCAGCAGTTCCCAGGGGGTTGGCTCTGGGGCCAACGTCCTGACTTTC. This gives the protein CASSSQGVGSGANVLTF.

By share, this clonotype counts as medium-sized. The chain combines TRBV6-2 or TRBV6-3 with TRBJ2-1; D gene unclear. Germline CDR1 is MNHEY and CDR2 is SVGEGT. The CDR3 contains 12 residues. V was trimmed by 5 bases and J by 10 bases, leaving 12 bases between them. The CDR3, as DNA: TGTGCCAGCAGTCCCGGATACTCGGAGCAGTTCTTC. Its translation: CASSPGYSEQFF.

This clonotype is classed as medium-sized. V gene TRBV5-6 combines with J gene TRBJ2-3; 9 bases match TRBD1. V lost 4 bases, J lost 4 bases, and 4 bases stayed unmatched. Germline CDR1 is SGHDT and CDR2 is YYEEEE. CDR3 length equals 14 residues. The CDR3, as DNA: TGTGCCAGCAGCCCCGGGACAGGGTCAGATACGCAGTATTTT. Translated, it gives CASSPGTGSDTQYF.

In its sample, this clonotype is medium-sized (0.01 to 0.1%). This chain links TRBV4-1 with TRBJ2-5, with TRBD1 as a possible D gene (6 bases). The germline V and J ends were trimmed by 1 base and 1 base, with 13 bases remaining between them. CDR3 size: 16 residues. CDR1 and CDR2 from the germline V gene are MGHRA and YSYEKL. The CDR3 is CASSQGTVAFQETQYF. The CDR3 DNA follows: TGCGCCAGCAGCCAAGGGACAGTGGCCTTCCAAGAGACCCAGTACTTC.

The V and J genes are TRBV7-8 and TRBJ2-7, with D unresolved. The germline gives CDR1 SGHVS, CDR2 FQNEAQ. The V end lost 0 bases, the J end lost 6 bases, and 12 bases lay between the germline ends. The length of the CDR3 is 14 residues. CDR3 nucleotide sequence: TGTGCCAGCAGCTTAGCCCGCGACAATATCGAGCAGTACTTC. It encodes CASSLARDNIEQYF. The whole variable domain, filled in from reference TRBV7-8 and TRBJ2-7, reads GAGVSQSPRYKVAKRGQDVALRCDPISGHVSLFWYQQALGQGPEFLTYFQNEAQLDKSGLPSDRFFAERPEGSVSTLKIQRTQQEDSAVYLCASSLARDNIEQYFGPGTRLTVT.

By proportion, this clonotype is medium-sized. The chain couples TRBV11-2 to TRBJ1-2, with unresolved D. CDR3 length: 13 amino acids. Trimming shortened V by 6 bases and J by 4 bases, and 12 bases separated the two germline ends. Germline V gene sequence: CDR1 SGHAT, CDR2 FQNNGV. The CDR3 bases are TGTGCCAGCAGAACACCACGAACCTATGGCTACACCTTC. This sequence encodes CASRTPRTYGYTF.

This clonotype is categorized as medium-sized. In DNA, the CDR3 is TGTGCCAGCAGTTATAGTGGACCGAACACCGGGGAGCTGTTTTTT. Protein product: CASSYSGPNTGELFF. The V gene is TRBV6-5, the J gene TRBJ2-2; D not resolved. The germline V gene encodes CDR1 MNHEY and CDR2 SVGAGI. V lost 3 bases and J lost 0, with 8 bases in between. The CDR3 is 15 residues long.

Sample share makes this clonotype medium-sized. DNA of the CDR3: TGTGCCAGCAGTTACGCCCTGGATAGCGGGGACACAGATACGCAGTATTTT. Protein: CASSYALDSGDTDTQYF. V and J are TRBV6-2 or TRBV6-3 and TRBJ2-3; 8 nucleotides align to TRBD2. V lost 2 bases and J lost 2; bases outside the gene matches: 9. CDR1 and CDR2 (germline): MNHEY, SVGEGT. The CDR3 is 17 residues long.

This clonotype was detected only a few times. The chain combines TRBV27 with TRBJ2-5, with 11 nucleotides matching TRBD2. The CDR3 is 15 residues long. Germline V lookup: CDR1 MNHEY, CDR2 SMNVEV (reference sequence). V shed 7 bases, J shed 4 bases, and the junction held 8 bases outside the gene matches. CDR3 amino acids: CASTGTSGARETQYF. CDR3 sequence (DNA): TGTGCCAGCACCGGGACTAGCGGTGCCCGAGAGACCCAGTACTTC.

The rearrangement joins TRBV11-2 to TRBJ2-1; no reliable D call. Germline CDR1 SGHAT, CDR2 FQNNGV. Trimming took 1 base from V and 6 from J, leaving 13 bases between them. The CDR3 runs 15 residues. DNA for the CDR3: TGTGCCAGCAGCTTAGTGTACGTGGAAGGCAATGAGCAGTTCTTC. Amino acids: CASSLVYVEGNEQFF.

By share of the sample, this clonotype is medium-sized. CDR3 sequence reads: CASSLGGLASGELFF. The CDR3 DNA reads as TGTGCCAGCAGCTTAGGGGGACTAGCCTCCGGGGAGCTGTTTTTT. This chain connects TRBV7-2 to TRBJ2-2, with 9 bases aligning to TRBD2. The CDR3 extends over 15 amino acids. Germline lookup yields CDR1 SGHTA and CDR2 FQGNSA. The ends lost 1 base at V and 6 bases at J; junction bases unmatched: 3.

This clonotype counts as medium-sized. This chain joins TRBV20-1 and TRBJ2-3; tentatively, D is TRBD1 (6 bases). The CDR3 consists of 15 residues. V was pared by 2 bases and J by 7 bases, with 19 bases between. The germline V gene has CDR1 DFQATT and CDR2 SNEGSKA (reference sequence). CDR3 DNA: TGCAGTGCTAGATTGATGGGGGCGCCTTTAAATACGCAGTATTTT. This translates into CSARLMGAPLNTQYF.

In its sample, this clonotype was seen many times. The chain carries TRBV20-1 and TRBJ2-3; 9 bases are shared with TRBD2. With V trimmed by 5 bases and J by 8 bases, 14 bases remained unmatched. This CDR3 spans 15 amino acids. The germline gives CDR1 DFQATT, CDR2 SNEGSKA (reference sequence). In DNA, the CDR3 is TGCAGTGCTCCTCCTTTAGCGGGGGACGGGGTTACGCAGTATTTT. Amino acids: CSAPPLAGDGVTQYF.

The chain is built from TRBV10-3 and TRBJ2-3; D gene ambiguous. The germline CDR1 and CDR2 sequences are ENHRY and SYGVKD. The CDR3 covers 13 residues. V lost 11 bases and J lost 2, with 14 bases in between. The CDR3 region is CAPRTDDTDTQYF. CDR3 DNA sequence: TGTGCCCCCCGCACCGACGACACAGATACGCAGTATTTT.

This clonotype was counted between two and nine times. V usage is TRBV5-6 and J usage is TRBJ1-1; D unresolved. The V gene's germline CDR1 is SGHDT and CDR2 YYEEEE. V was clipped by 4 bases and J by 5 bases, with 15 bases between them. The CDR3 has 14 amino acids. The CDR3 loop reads CASSPGRVTTEAFF. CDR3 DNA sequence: TGTGCCAGCAGCCCGGGAAGGGTTACTACTGAAGCTTTCTTT.